Listed below are T cell receptor beta chains from one sample, sequenced in a study of T-cell memory formation after mild COVID-19. MiXCR was run by TCRdb on the 5' RACE reads, yielding one entry per CDR3 protein. The sample carries 250,000 to 350,000 distinct CDR3 sequences, more than 15% recorded once. The sequenced sample was PBMCs or a T cell subset sorted from them (not recorded which). Receptors originate from a man younger than 35 who had mild COVID-19 (a few samples of this study predate the infection). Cell type and time point are not known. CDR3s include the opening cysteine and the closing phenylalanine or tryptophan. D genes are given only for firm matches. Clone size appears in some rows only: once, few, many, or a class for an expanded clone.

>TRBV20-1|few|TRBJ2-1|-
CSASRGITQNEQFF
TGCAGTGCTAGCCGGGGTATTACCCAAAATGAGCAGTTCTTC
>TRBV29-1|-|TRBJ2-2|-
CSVAWTAFTGELFF
TGCAGCGTTGCGTGGACCGCGTTCACCGGGGAGCTGTTTTTT
>TRBV4-1|-|TRBJ2-1|-
CASSQVLGVGTPLFF
TGCGCCAGCAGCCAAGTCCTAGGGGTGGGGACTCCCTTGTTCTTC
>TRBV4-3|-|TRBJ1-1|TRBD1
CASSQEIGQTGSTEAFF
TGCGCCAGCAGCCAAGAGATAGGCCAGACAGGGAGTACTGAAGCTTTCTTT
>TRBV5-5|-|TRBJ1-6|TRBD1
CASSPGDRRSSYNSPLHF
TGTGCCAGCAGCCCCGGGGACAGGAGAAGCTCCTATAATTCACCCCTCCACTTT
>TRBV7-2|once|TRBJ1-5|-
CASSSTGRNNQPQHF
TGTGCCAGCAGCTCAACCGGGAGAAATAATCAGCCCCAGCATTTT
>TRBV20-1|-|TRBJ2-1|TRBD2
CSAPQTSGGASEQFF
TGCAGTGCGCCTCAGACTAGCGGGGGGGCCAGTGAGCAGTTCTTC
>TRBV14|-|TRBJ2-3|TRBD2
CASSLLSGGLTDTQYF
TGTGCCAGCAGCCTCCTCAGCGGGGGACTCACAGATACGCAGTATTTT
>TRBV6-5|once|TRBJ2-3|-
CASSYWGSVGTDTQYF
TGTGCCAGCAGTTACTGGGGGTCGGTCGGCACAGATACGCAGTATTTT
>TRBV2|few|TRBJ2-7|TRBD1
CASLWGQSSYEQYF
TGTGCCAGCTTGTGGGGACAGAGCTCCTACGAGCAGTACTTC
>TRBV5-1|many|TRBJ2-7|-
CASSRSATGTYEQYF
TGCGCCAGCAGCCGTTCAGCGACAGGGACTTACGAGCAGTACTTC
>TRBV21-1|few|TRBJ2-2|-
CASSKSGQPTNTGELFF
TGTGCCAGCAGCAAATCTGGGCAGCCGACGAACACCGGGGAGCTGTTTTTT
>TRBV2|many|TRBJ1-2|-
CASSSYQPGESYGYTF
TGTGCCAGCAGTAGTTATCAGCCGGGGGAAAGCTATGGCTACACCTTC
>TRBV12-3/TRBV12-4|few|TRBJ2-2|-
CASSTGFGELFF
TGTGCCAGCAGCACAGGGTTCGGGGAGCTGTTTTTT
>TRBV6-5|few|TRBJ1-1|-
CASSYSYVRNLFMNTEAFF
TGTGCCAGCAGTTACTCGTACGTTCGCAACCTATTTATGAACACTGAAGCTTTCTTT
>TRBV7-9|many|TRBJ2-3|-
CASSSDISTDTQYF
TGTGCCAGCAGCTCGGACATTAGCACAGATACGCAGTATTTT